This is a list of T cell receptor beta chains from one sample in a study of shared clonotypes between healthy human individuals. The data were produced by immunoSEQ multiplex PCR, yet TCRdb's version contains in-frame clones alone and is incomplete. The table has some 2,000,000 clones, 95% seen once. Material for sequencing was naive CD4+ T cells sorted from blood. The source of these receptors is a man aged 18 to 29 in good health. Each CDR3 is given without its conserved first and last residue. The order of the fields is V gene, D gene, J gene, CDR3 protein. A D gene is named only where the DNA matches it firmly.

v_call: TRBV28
d_call: TRBD2
j_call: TRBJ2-3
cdr3_aa: ASISSGLAGEKTMTQY

v_call: TRBV5-1
d_call: NA
j_call: TRBJ2-5
cdr3_aa: ASSPGTQGTQY

v_call: TRBV28
d_call: NA
j_call: TRBJ1-6
cdr3_aa: ASMVYNSPLH

v_call: TRBV4-1
d_call: NA
j_call: TRBJ2-5
cdr3_aa: ASSQVLRETQY

v_call: TRBV7-9
d_call: NA
j_call: TRBJ2-1
cdr3_aa: ASSLDLRQF

v_call: TRBV7-9
d_call: NA
j_call: TRBJ1-1
cdr3_aa: ASSKEWKNTEAF

v_call: TRBV7-9
d_call: NA
j_call: TRBJ2-7
cdr3_aa: ASSLNGTNPREQY

v_call: TRBV5-1
d_call: NA
j_call: TRBJ2-2
cdr3_aa: ASSLASQGMAGELF

v_call: TRBV6-5
d_call: NA
j_call: TRBJ1-6
cdr3_aa: AIGTGNNSPLH

v_call: TRBV5-1
d_call: TRBD1
j_call: TRBJ1-6
cdr3_aa: ASSPTTGEGSPLH

v_call: TRBV28
d_call: TRBD1
j_call: TRBJ2-7
cdr3_aa: ASSAPGDSYEQY

v_call: TRBV6-1
d_call: NA
j_call: TRBJ2-7
cdr3_aa: ASSSQGYEQY

v_call: TRBV30
d_call: NA
j_call: TRBJ2-5
cdr3_aa: AWSTARGPTETQY

v_call: TRBV5-8
d_call: TRBD1
j_call: TRBJ2-7
cdr3_aa: ASSSGQGYSEQY

v_call: TRBV6-4
d_call: NA
j_call: TRBJ1-1
cdr3_aa: ASSATGNTEAF

v_call: TRBV6-1
d_call: NA
j_call: TRBJ1-3
cdr3_aa: ASSEAGPGNTIY

v_call: TRBV4-3
d_call: NA
j_call: TRBJ1-2
cdr3_aa: ASSQAGRYT

v_call: TRBV19
d_call: TRBD1
j_call: TRBJ1-6
cdr3_aa: ASRSGQGNSPLH

v_call: TRBV11-2
d_call: NA
j_call: TRBJ2-1
cdr3_aa: ASSLGGSYNEQF

v_call: TRBV6-5
d_call: NA
j_call: TRBJ1-2
cdr3_aa: ASSRALSYGYT

v_call: TRBV10-1
d_call: NA
j_call: TRBJ1-6
cdr3_aa: ASSSGTLDSPLH

v_call: TRBV30
d_call: NA
j_call: TRBJ1-5
cdr3_aa: AWSVLGAVGVQPQH

v_call: TRBV30
d_call: NA
j_call: TRBJ2-2
cdr3_aa: AWRGGTGELF

v_call: TRBV18
d_call: NA
j_call: TRBJ1-2
cdr3_aa: ASSLATPNYGYT

v_call: TRBV5-1
d_call: TRBD1
j_call: TRBJ2-7
cdr3_aa: ASSLGQGIYEQY

v_call: TRBV9
d_call: NA
j_call: TRBJ2-7
cdr3_aa: ASSPRQGVYEQY

v_call: TRBV4-2
d_call: TRBD2
j_call: TRBJ2-5
cdr3_aa: ASSQVLAGQQETQY

v_call: TRBV29-1
d_call: NA
j_call: TRBJ2-1
cdr3_aa: SVRTLGMGPRLNEQF

v_call: TRBV30
d_call: NA
j_call: TRBJ1-3
cdr3_aa: AWRGSGNTIY

v_call: TRBV4-3
d_call: TRBD2
j_call: TRBJ2-3
cdr3_aa: ASSPRTSGAGTDTQY

v_call: TRBV7-2
d_call: NA
j_call: TRBJ1-2
cdr3_aa: ASSLGQPYGYT